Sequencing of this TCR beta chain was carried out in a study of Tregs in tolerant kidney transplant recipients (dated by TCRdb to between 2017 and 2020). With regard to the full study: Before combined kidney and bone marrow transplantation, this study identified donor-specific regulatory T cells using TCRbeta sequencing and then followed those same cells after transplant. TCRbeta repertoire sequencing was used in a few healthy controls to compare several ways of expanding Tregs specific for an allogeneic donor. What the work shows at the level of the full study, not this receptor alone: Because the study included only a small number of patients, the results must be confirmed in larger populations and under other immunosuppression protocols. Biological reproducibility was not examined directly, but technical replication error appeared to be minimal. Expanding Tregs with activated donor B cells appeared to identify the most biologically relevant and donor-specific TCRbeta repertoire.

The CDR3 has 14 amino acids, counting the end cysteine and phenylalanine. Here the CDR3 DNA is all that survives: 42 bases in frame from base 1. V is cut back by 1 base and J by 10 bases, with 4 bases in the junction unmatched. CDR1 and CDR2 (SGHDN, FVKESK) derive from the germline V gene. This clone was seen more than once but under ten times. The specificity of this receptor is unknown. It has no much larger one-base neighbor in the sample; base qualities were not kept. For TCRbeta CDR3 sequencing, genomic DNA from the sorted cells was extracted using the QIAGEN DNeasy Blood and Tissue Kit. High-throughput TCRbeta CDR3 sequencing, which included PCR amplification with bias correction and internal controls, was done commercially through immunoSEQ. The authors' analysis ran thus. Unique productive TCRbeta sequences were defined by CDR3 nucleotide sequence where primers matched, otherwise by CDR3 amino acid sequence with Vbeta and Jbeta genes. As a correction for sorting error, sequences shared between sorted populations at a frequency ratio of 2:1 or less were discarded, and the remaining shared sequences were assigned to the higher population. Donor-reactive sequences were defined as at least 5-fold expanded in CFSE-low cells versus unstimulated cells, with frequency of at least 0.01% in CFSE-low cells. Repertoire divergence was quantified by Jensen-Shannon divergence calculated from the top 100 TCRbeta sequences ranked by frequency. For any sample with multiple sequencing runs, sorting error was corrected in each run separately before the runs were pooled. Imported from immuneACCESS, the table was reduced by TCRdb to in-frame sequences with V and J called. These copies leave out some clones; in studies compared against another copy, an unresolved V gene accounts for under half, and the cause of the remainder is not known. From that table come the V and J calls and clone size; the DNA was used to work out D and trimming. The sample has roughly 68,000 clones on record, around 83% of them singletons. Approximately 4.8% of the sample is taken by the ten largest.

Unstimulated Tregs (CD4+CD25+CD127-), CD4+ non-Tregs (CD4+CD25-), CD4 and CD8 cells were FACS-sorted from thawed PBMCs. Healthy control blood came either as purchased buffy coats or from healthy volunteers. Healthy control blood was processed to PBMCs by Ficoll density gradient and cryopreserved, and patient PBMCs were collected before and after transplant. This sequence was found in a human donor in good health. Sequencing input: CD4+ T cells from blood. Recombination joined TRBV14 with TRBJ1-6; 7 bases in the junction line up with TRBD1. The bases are TGTGCCAGCAGCCAAGCAGGGGGGTGGTCACCCCTCCACTTT. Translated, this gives CASSQAGGWSPLHF. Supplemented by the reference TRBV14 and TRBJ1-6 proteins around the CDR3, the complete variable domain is EAGVTQFPSHSVIEKGQTVTLRCDPISGHDNLYWYRRVMGKEIKFLLHFVKESKQDESGMPNNRFLAERTGGTYSTLKVQPAELEDSGVYFCASSQAGGWSPLHFGNGTRLTVT.